Presented here are 30 T cell receptor beta chains from one specimen sequenced in a study of human T cells and chemical hapten exposure. Via MiXCR, TCRdb re-called the RACE reads, giving one row per CDR3 protein. The sample includes around 300,000 distinct CDR3 sequences, approximately 7.5% of them seen just once. Time point specified: pre-sensitization, week 0. The treatment was: therapeutic diphenylcyclopropenone sensitization with weekly scalp DPC. The input for sequencing was whole blood, taken in connection with sensitization to the hapten diphenylcyclopropenone (DPC). The receptors come from a man aged 18 to 29 with alopecia areata. Some clones in this sample may be carry-over from other donors' samples.

This clonotype was observed at least ten times. The chain recombines TRBV7-2 with TRBJ2-3; 13 positions agree with TRBD2. Trimming took 5 bases from V and 6 from J; bases not matched to a gene: 5. CDR1 and CDR2 from the germline V gene are SGHTA and FQGNSA. The CDR3 loop spans 15 amino acids. The CDR3 loop is CASSRTSGGFDTQYF. In DNA form, the CDR3 reads TGTGCCAGCAGCCGGACTAGCGGGGGCTTTGATACGCAGTATTTT. Together with reference TRBV7-2 and TRBJ2-3, the CDR3 gives the full variable domain: GAGVSQSPSNKVTEKGKDVELRCDPISGHTALYWYRQSLGQGLEFLIYFQGNSAPDKSGLPSDRFSAERTGGSVSTLTIQRTQQEDSAVYLCASSRTSGGFDTQYFGPGTRLTVL.

This clonotype was seen at least ten times. The chain links TRBV2 to TRBJ1-1; tentative D call: TRBD1 (5 bases). Germline-derived CDR1 and CDR2 are SNHLY and FYNNEI. V lost 3 bases, J lost 6 bases, and 14 bases lay in between. The CDR3 is 14 residues long. The CDR3 region has the DNA TGTGCCAGCAGTGACAGGGAGTTACTCGCTGAAGCTTTCTTT. Translating gives CASSDRELLAEAFF.

The rearrangement uses TRBV12-3 or TRBV12-4 and TRBJ2-1; no clear D gene. Trimming pared 6 bases from V and 0 bases from J, leaving 15 bases between. CDR3 size: 16 residues. CDR3 residues: CASSPRTVRSYNEQFF. In DNA form, the CDR3 reads TGTGCCAGCAGCCCCAGGACGGTTCGCTCCTACAATGAGCAGTTCTTC.

This clonotype was picked up a small number of times. The chain is built from TRBV14 and TRBJ2-7; either TRBD1 or TRBD2 may supply D (7 bases each). Germline V gene data show CDR1 as SGHDN and CDR2 as FVKESK. Trimming shortened V by 4 bases and J by 5 bases, and 9 bases separated the two germline ends. This CDR3 region has 12 residues. The CDR3 sequence is CASSPGGDEQYV. DNA for the CDR3: TGTGCCAGCAGCCCAGGGGGGGACGAGCAGTACGTC.

The table lists this clonotype with a few counts. The V call is TRBV4-2, the J call TRBJ2-1; 11 nucleotides line up with TRBD2. CDR3 size: 17 residues. Trimming cost V 2 bases and J 3 bases; bases outside gene matches: 6. In germline, CDR1 is LGHNA, CDR2 YNFKEQ. CDR3 sequence: CASSQTGTSGFYNEQFF. The CDR3, as DNA: TGTGCCAGCAGCCAAACCGGGACTAGCGGTTTCTACAATGAGCAGTTCTTC.

V and J are TRBV12-3 or TRBV12-4 and TRBJ1-2; 7 nucleotides agree with TRBD1. Trimming at V came to 4 bases and at J to 9 bases, leaving 8 bases not matched to a gene. This CDR3 contains 13 residues. For the CDR3, the DNA is TGTGCCAGCAGTTACAGGGGCCTATGGAGCTACACCTTC. It specifies CASSYRGLWSYTF.

The chain is built from TRBV12-3 or TRBV12-4 and TRBJ2-2; no reliable D call. Trimming took off 3 bases at V and 0 bases at J, with 8 bases between the two ends. The CDR3 sequence is 15 residues long. The CDR3 reads CASSLLAANTGELFF. CDR3 coding DNA: TGTGCCAGCAGTTTGTTGGCGGCGAACACCGGGGAGCTGTTTTTT.

This clonotype was seen ten or more times. This rearrangement joins TRBV12-3 or TRBV12-4 to TRBJ1-6; a possible D gene is TRBD1 (6 bases). Trimming pared 3 bases from V and 11 bases from J, leaving 14 bases between. CDR3 length: 14 amino acids. CDR3 protein: CASSLGTSLPPLHF. CDR3 coding DNA: TGTGCCAGCAGTTTGGGGACATCCCTACCACCCCTCCACTTT.

The chain recombines TRBV7-9 with TRBJ1-6, with 10 bases aligning to TRBD1. CDR1 SEHNR and CDR2 FQNEAQ come from the germline V gene (reference sequence). J was trimmed by 5 bases and V by 5 bases; bases with no gene match: 6. The CDR3 totals 16 residues. CDR3 region: CASSHRQGANNSPLHF. The CDR3 region has the DNA TGTGCCAGCAGCCATCGACAGGGGGCGAATAATTCACCCCTCCACTTT.

This clonotype was seen repeatedly, ten times or more. The chain has TRBV9 and TRBJ1-3; 7 positions match TRBD1. CDR1 and CDR2 (germline): SGDLS, YYNGEE. This CDR3 region has 14 residues. V was pared by 4 bases and J by 7 bases, with 8 bases of the junction left unmatched. The CDR3 spells CASSPETGRNTIYF. The CDR3 nucleotides read TGTGCCAGCAGCCCAGAGACAGGGCGTAACACCATATATTTT.

This clonotype was recorded at least ten times. The V gene is TRBV4-3, the J gene TRBJ2-6; D is undetermined. The CDR3 runs 16 residues. Trimming took 8 bases from V and 0 from J, leaving 14 bases between them. The germline V gene encodes CDR1 LGHNA and CDR2 YSLEER. CDR3: CASSIGRTSGANVLTF. In DNA form, the CDR3 reads TGCGCCAGCTCAATAGGACGGACCTCTGGGGCCAACGTCCTGACTTTC.

The rearrangement uses TRBV2 and TRBJ2-1; the D gene could be TRBD1 or TRBD2 (5 bases each). The CDR3 totals 13 residues. From germline, CDR1 is SNHLY and CDR2 FYNNEI. V lost 3 bases, J lost 8 bases, and 11 bases lay in between. The CDR3 loop is CASSEGVGDEQFF. CDR3 DNA: TGTGCCAGCAGTGAGGGGGTGGGCGATGAGCAGTTCTTC.

This clonotype was seen a handful of times. The genes are TRBV28 and TRBJ2-7; tentatively, D is TRBD1 or TRBD2 (6 bases each). Germline V lookup: CDR1 MDHEN, CDR2 SYDVKM. V lost 3 bases and J lost 0, with 12 bases in between. This CDR3 comprises 15 residues. The CDR3 sequence: CASSFGGTFSYEQYF. CDR3 bases: TGTGCCAGCAGTTTCGGCGGGACATTCTCCTACGAGCAGTACTTC.

V gene TRBV27 combines with J gene TRBJ2-2; 7 bases match TRBD1. The CDR3 totals 15 residues. V was clipped by 3 bases and J by 5 bases; unmatched bases: 6. Germline-derived CDR1 and CDR2 are MNHEY and SMNVEV (reference sequence). The CDR3 DNA follows: TGTGCCAGCAGTTTTGTACAGGGGTTGACCGGGGAGCTGTTTTTT. It is translated as CASSFVQGLTGELFF.

This clonotype has a count of ten or more. This chain joins TRBV7-9 and TRBJ2-1; 8 nucleotides align to TRBD1. The CDR3 extends over 15 amino acids. Unmatched junction bases numbered 9, after V lost 5 bases and J lost 6 bases. The germline V gene encodes CDR1 SEHNR and CDR2 FQNEAQ (reference sequence). In DNA form, the CDR3 reads TGTGCCAGCAGCCGCGGGACAGGCCGATCCAATGAGCAGTTCTTC. It is translated as CASSRGTGRSNEQFF.

This clonotype was seen a handful of times. The J gene is TRBJ1-2, the V gene TRBV20-1; no clear D gene. Germline lookup yields CDR1 DFQATT and CDR2 SNEGSKA (reference sequence). Trimming removed 3 bases at V and 6 bases at J, with 8 bases between. The CDR3 has 11 residues. CDR3 nucleotides: TGCAGTGCTAGCGCGGGCCATGGCTACACCTTC. Amino acid sequence: CSASAGHGYTF.

This rearrangement joins TRBV2 to TRBJ2-7; a possible D gene is TRBD1 (6 bases). CDR1 is SNHLY and CDR2 is FYNNEI in the germline V gene. Trimming took off 4 bases at V and 0 bases at J, with 16 bases between the two ends. CDR3 size: 16 residues. The CDR3 DNA sequence: TGTGCCAGCAGTGGGGGGACACCCCGATACTCCTACGAGCAGTACTTC. It codes for CASSGGTPRYSYEQYF.

CDR3: CASSGGALQYF. In nucleotides, the CDR3 is TGTGCCAGCAGTGGAGGGGCCCTTCAGTACTTC. The V call is TRBV6-1, the J call TRBJ2-4; D tentatively reads TRBD1 or TRBD2 (5 bases each). Germline V gives CDR1 MNHNS, CDR2 SASEGT. This CDR3 is 11 amino acids long. Trimming pared 4 bases from V and 11 bases from J, leaving 9 bases between.

V is TRBV4-2 and J is TRBJ2-3; 10 bases map to TRBD1. The CDR3 is 16 residues long. Germline loops: CDR1 LGHNA, CDR2 YNFKEQ. With V trimmed by 1 base and J by 6 bases, 7 bases remained unmatched. The CDR3, as DNA: TGTGCCAGCAGCCAAGGAGTGACAGGGGGCGATGATACGCAGTATTTT. It codes for CASSQGVTGGDDTQYF.

In its sample, this clonotype was seen a few times. The chain combines TRBV20-1 with TRBJ1-2; D not resolved. This CDR3 is 15 amino acids long. Germline CDR1 is DFQATT and CDR2 is SNEGSKA (reference sequence). The ends were cut back, 1 base at V and 9 bases at J, with 21 bases in the middle. The chain's CDR3 is CSARGTVPFPLSYTF. CDR3 sequence (DNA): TGCAGTGCTAGAGGGACGGTGCCTTTCCCATTGAGCTACACCTTC.

The genes are TRBV12-3 or TRBV12-4 and TRBJ2-4, with 7 bases aligning to TRBD1. This CDR3 has 15 amino acids. V dropped 0 bases and J dropped 3; count of bases not matched to a gene: 2. CDR3 DNA: TGTGCCAGCAGTTTAGCCTGGGACAGCAAAAACATTCAGTACTTC. Its translation is CASSLAWDSKNIQYF.

In this sample, this clonotype turned up a few times. The V call is TRBV20-1, the J call TRBJ1-1; D perhaps matches TRBD1 (5 bases). The CDR3 consists of 12 residues. Trimming stripped 5 bases from V and 1 base from J, with 8 bases between. The V gene's germline CDR1 is DFQATT and CDR2 SNEGSKA (reference sequence). The CDR3 sequence is CSASGQNTEAFF. CDR3 nucleotide sequence: TGCAGTGCTTCAGGACAGAACACTGAAGCTTTCTTT.

This clonotype was seen repeatedly, ten times or more. This chain links TRBV7-9 with TRBJ1-1; D is undetermined. Between the trimmed V and J ends, which lost 7 bases and 4 bases, there was a span of 19 bases. The CDR3 consists of 15 residues. The germline V gene has CDR1 SEHNR and CDR2 FQNEAQ (reference sequence). The CDR3 loop is CASTPSSVGPTEAFF. The CDR3 region has the DNA TGTGCCAGCACCCCCAGCTCAGTTGGTCCCACTGAAGCTTTCTTT.

This clonotype was recorded at least ten times. V gene TRBV18 combines with J gene TRBJ1-5; 8 nucleotides agree with TRBD1. This CDR3 contains 14 residues. Germline lookup yields CDR1 KGHSH and CDR2 LQKENI. V shed 6 bases and J 6 bases; nucleotides not matched to a gene: 7. The CDR3 bases are TGTGCCAGCTCTCTGGACAGGGACGCTCAGCCCCAGCATTTT. This codes for CASSLDRDAQPQHF.

This clonotype has more than one count but fewer than ten. This sequence joins TRBV29-1 and TRBJ2-1; tentative D call: TRBD1 (5 bases). Trimming left V 3 bases short and J 9 bases short, with 12 bases between. The CDR3 consists of 12 residues. Germline V lookup: CDR1 SQVTM, CDR2 ANQGSEA. In DNA form, the CDR3 reads TGCAGCGTTGAGGATGGGGCGCGTGAGCAGTTCTTC. This codes for CSVEDGAREQFF.

This clonotype was picked up a small number of times. The chain links TRBV29-1 to TRBJ2-1, with TRBD2 matching 12 bases. Trimming at V came to 6 bases and at J to 7 bases, leaving 4 bases not matched to a gene. The germline V gene encodes CDR1 SQVTM and CDR2 ANQGSEA. CDR3 length equals 13 residues. The CDR3: CSVRLAGENEQFF. DNA for the CDR3: TGCAGCGTCAGACTAGCGGGGGAAAATGAGCAGTTCTTC.

The V gene is TRBV14, the J gene TRBJ1-6; D call uncertain. CDR3 size: 16 residues. Germline-derived CDR1 and CDR2 are SGHDN and FVKESK. V lost 2 bases to trimming and J lost 0 bases, with 8 bases between them. The CDR3 sequence: CASSQLRSSYNSPLHF. The CDR3 DNA follows: TGTGCCAGCAGCCAATTGCGGAGCTCCTATAATTCACCCCTCCACTTT.

This clonotype was counted between two and nine times. The chain combines TRBV29-1 with TRBJ2-2, with D tentatively TRBD2 (5 bases). Trimming shortened V by 5 bases and J by 1 base, and 11 bases separated the two germline ends. The germline V gene encodes CDR1 SQVTM and CDR2 ANQGSEA. The CDR3 is made up of 14 amino acids. Written as DNA, the CDR3 is TGCAGCGTTCGTAAGGAGGAGAACACCGGGGAGCTGTTTTTT. This translates into CSVRKEENTGELFF.

CDR3 DNA: TGCAGTGCTCCCGGCGGGGGTGCCACCGGGGAGCTGTTTTTT. Translation: CSAPGGGATGELFF. The chain carries TRBV20-1 and TRBJ2-2, with 7 bases matching TRBD2. This CDR3 is built from 14 residues. CDR1 is DFQATT, CDR2 SNEGSKA, per germline (reference sequence). V shed 5 bases and J 4 bases; nucleotides not matched to a gene: 7.

This clonotype was seen ten or more times. This chain connects TRBV6-2 or TRBV6-3 to TRBJ1-5; D is ambiguous. The CDR3 consists of 11 residues. With 6 bases removed from V and 5 bases from J, the gap between germline ends came to 5 bases. Germline loops: CDR1 MNHEY, CDR2 SVGEGT. This CDR3 reads CASRQDQPQHF. The CDR3 region has the DNA TGTGCCAGCAGACAAGATCAGCCCCAGCATTTT.